Listed below are T cell receptor beta chains from one sample, sequenced in a study of blood T cells in healthy people across ages. TCRdb re-analysed the 5' RACE reads in MiXCR, keeping a single row per CDR3 protein. The table shows 1.2 million to 1.5 million distinct CDR3 sequences, with approximately 40% occurring only once. Sequencing was carried out using blood. The receptors come from a young woman in good health. CDR3s include the opening cysteine and the closing phenylalanine or tryptophan. D genes are given only for firm matches. Rows give clone size only sometimes, using once, few, many, or a class for an expanded clone.

TGCAGTGCTAGAACCCTGGGGTCAGGGACAGATACGCAGTATTTT	CSARTLGSGTDTQYF	few	NA	TRBV20-1	TRBJ2-3
TGTGCCAGCAGCGTGGGACAAGGCCACGAGCAGTACTTC	CASSVGQGHEQYF	NA	NA	TRBV7-3	TRBJ2-7
TGTGCCAGCAGCCAAGACAGGACAGTCGCTAACTATGGCTACACCTTC	CASSQDRTVANYGYTF	few	NA	TRBV3-1	TRBJ1-2
TGCGCCAGCAGCTTGGGAGGTGTTTGGTACGAGCAGTACTTC	CASSLGGVWYEQYF	NA	NA	TRBV5-1	TRBJ2-7
TGTGCCAGCAGCCCGGGGACTAGCGGTTTAACCGAGCAGTACTTC	CASSPGTSGLTEQYF	NA	TRBD2	TRBV11-2	TRBJ2-7
TGTGCCAGCGACGGGGGGGCGACTAATGAAAAACTGTTTTTT	CASDGGATNEKLFF	once	NA	TRBV6-1	TRBJ1-4
TGCGCCAGCAGCCCATACACCCCGGGACAGGGGGCCAAAAACATTCAGTACTTC	CASSPYTPGQGAKNIQYF	NA	TRBD1	TRBV5-1	TRBJ2-4
TGTGCCATCAGTGAAGAACCGGTTAACGAGCAGTACTTC	CAISEEPVNEQYF	few	NA	TRBV10-3	TRBJ2-7
TGTGCCAGCTCAGGACTAGCGGGTGCCAAAAACATTCAGTACTTC	CASSGLAGAKNIQYF	NA	TRBD2	TRBV18	TRBJ2-4
TGTGCCAGCAGTGATCCAACAGGGGTTTGGGGCACTGAAGCTTTCTTT	CASSDPTGVWGTEAFF	NA	TRBD1	TRBV25-1	TRBJ1-1
TGCGCCAGCACCACGGATGGGGTATCTAACTATGGCTACACCTTC	CASTTDGVSNYGYTF	few	NA	TRBV5-1	TRBJ1-2
TGTGCCAGCAGCGTCGGTAGCGGGAGCAACAATGAGCAGTTCTTC	CASSVGSGSNNEQFF	NA	TRBD2	TRBV2	TRBJ2-1
TGTGCCAGCAGCAGGGACAGGGGGAGATACTACAATGAGCAGTTCTTC	CASSRDRGRYYNEQFF	NA	TRBD1	TRBV5-5	TRBJ2-1
TGTGCCAGCAGTTTCGGGACCAAAATCACAGATACGCAGTATTTT	CASSFGTKITDTQYF	few	NA	TRBV6-6	TRBJ2-3
TGTGCCAGCAGCTTAGCCGACAGCGGGGATGAACAGTTCTTC	CASSLADSGDEQFF	NA	TRBD2	TRBV7-9	TRBJ2-1
TGTGCCAGCAGTTTAACCCTCCTAGCCAAAAACATTCAGTACTTC	CASSLTLLAKNIQYF	NA	NA	TRBV12-3/TRBV12-4	TRBJ2-4
TGTGCCATCGACACCCTCATAGCGGCCCTAGGGCCAGATACGCAGTATTTT	CAIDTLIAALGPDTQYF	NA	NA	TRBV2	TRBJ2-3
TGTGCCAGCAGTTTCTCGACACGAACCTACGAGCAGTACTTC	CASSFSTRTYEQYF	NA	NA	TRBV12-3/TRBV12-4	TRBJ2-7
TGCGCCAACAGCCCAGCATCCGGGACCGGCGGCACTGAAGCTTTCTTT	CANSPASGTGGTEAFF	NA	NA	TRBV4-1	TRBJ1-1
TGCGCCAGCAGCCAAGAATACGGGGAGACCCCCTACGAGCAGTACTTC	CASSQEYGETPYEQYF	NA	NA	TRBV4-1	TRBJ2-7
TGTGCCAGCAGCCCGAACCTAGCGGGAGAGGTCCACGAGCAGTACTTC	CASSPNLAGEVHEQYF	NA	TRBD2	TRBV6-2/TRBV6-3	TRBJ2-7
TGCGCCAGCAGCGAGAAGTCGAGGGACACTGAAGCTTTCTTT	CASSEKSRDTEAFF	few	NA	TRBV5-1	TRBJ1-1
TGTGCCAGCAACTCAGGGGTAGCGGGCCCTCGGGAGTATTTT	CASNSGVAGPREYF	NA	NA	TRBV12-3/TRBV12-4	TRBJ2-3
TGTGCCAGCAGCCGAGGGACAGCGAAGACAGATACGCAGTATTTT	CASSRGTAKTDTQYF	NA	TRBD1	TRBV7-2	TRBJ2-3
TGTGCCAGCAGTGGCTGGACTAGCGGGGGGTACGAGCAGTACTTC	CASSGWTSGGYEQYF	NA	TRBD2	TRBV25-1	TRBJ2-7
TGTGCCAGCAGTTTAGCGGGACTCCGGGTCAGTGAGCAGTTCTTC	CASSLAGLRVSEQFF	NA	NA	TRBV12-3/TRBV12-4	TRBJ2-1
TGTGCCACCAGCAGAGGTCGGGGGAATCAGCCCCAGCATTTT	CATSRGRGNQPQHF	NA	NA	TRBV15	TRBJ1-5